This entry describes one T cell receptor (beta chain). What it binds is not known. The sample is drawn from a study of monozygotic twins with inflammatory bowel disease. Notes on the study in general: IBD-affected twins scored below their healthy co-twins in TCRbeta diversity (inverse Simpson). Patient repertoires may carry noise from differing immunosuppressive treatments. Perhaps reflecting limited power, concordant and discordant twins did not differ in repertoire similarity.

TCRdb reworked the 5' RACE reads into one entry per CDR3 protein, no DNA. This listing includes 150,000 to 200,000 distinct CDR3 sequences. The sequencing sample was made of blood. The TCR comes from a human donor with ulcerative colitis or Crohn's disease, or a healthy co-twin of an affected twin (not recorded which).

CDR3 sequence reads: CATRENSNQPQHF. The chain combines TRBV24-1 with TRBJ1-5. The CDR3 is 13 residues long. Germline assignment: CDR1 KGHDR and CDR2 SFDVKD.